This is a list of T cell receptor beta chains from one sample in a study of blood T cells in healthy people across ages. TCRdb reanalysed the 5' RACE reads using MiXCR and keeps one entry per CDR3 protein. The sample has approximately 800,000 distinct CDR3 sequences, 58% seen once. The specimen was blood. Every receptor here comes from a man aged 25 to 40 in good health. Both conserved end residues are part of each CDR3. The D gene is left open where the match is weak. Size values are once, few and many counts, or a class for expanded clones, and some rows have none.

CDR3aa	CDR3nt	d_gene	j_gene	v_gene	abundance
CASSPRNFQGDEKLFF	TGTGCCAGCAGCCCTCGGAATTTCCAGGGGGATGAAAAACTGTTTTTT	TRBD1	TRBJ1-4	TRBV4-2	.
CASSLYSRGGEKLFF	TGTGCCAGCAGTTTATACTCGAGGGGAGGTGAAAAACTGTTTTTT	.	TRBJ1-4	TRBV6-6	.
CSGFGTQYNEQFF	TGCAGCGGATTCGGGACCCAATACAATGAGCAGTTCTTC	.	TRBJ2-1	TRBV29-1	many
CASSYHSEAFF	TGTGCCAGCAGCTATCATAGCGAAGCTTTCTTT	.	TRBJ1-1	TRBV5-6	few
CASTAPHRPDTQYF	TGTGCCAGCACCGCCCCCCACCGACCAGATACGCAGTATTTT	.	TRBJ2-3	TRBV12-3/TRBV12-4	.
CASSQARAKEQFF	TGTGCCAGCAGCCAAGCACGGGCGAAAGAGCAGTTCTTC	.	TRBJ2-1	TRBV4-2	few
CASSQDSNYGTSALEQYF	TGCGCCAGCAGCCAAGATAGTAACTACGGGACTAGCGCCCTGGAGCAGTACTTC	TRBD2	TRBJ2-7	TRBV4-3	.
CASSYLAGEETQYF	TGTGCCAGCAGCTATCTAGCGGGAGAAGAGACCCAGTACTTC	TRBD2	TRBJ2-5	TRBV6-6	few
CASSIYGTSDHNEQFF	TGTGCCAGTAGTATTTATGGGACTAGCGACCACAATGAGCAGTTCTTC	TRBD2	TRBJ2-1	TRBV19	.
CASSLKDSENEQFF	TGTGCCAGCAGTTTAAAGGACAGCGAGAATGAGCAGTTCTTC	.	TRBJ2-1	TRBV27	.
CASSQYSEAFF	TGTGCCAGCAGCCAGTATTCTGAAGCTTTCTTT	.	TRBJ1-1	TRBV3-1	.
CASAPLGTGGNEQYF	TGTGCCAGCGCACCCCTCGGGACAGGGGGGAACGAGCAGTACTTC	TRBD1	TRBJ2-7	TRBV27	.
CASSFPAGNAHYEQYF	TGTGCCAGCAGCTTTCCGGCAGGGAATGCCCACTACGAGCAGTACTTC	.	TRBJ2-7	TRBV11-2	.
CARSQGFSYNEQFF	TGTGCCCGCAGTCAGGGTTTCTCCTACAATGAGCAGTTCTTC	.	TRBJ2-1	TRBV6-1	.
CASSQEVINEQFF	TGTGCCAGCAGCCAAGAAGTCATCAATGAGCAGTTCTTC	.	TRBJ2-1	TRBV4-2	few
CASSQEGIGTRPYEQYF	TGTGCCAGCAGCCAAGAGGGGATAGGGACTAGACCCTACGAGCAGTACTTC	TRBD2	TRBJ2-7	TRBV4-2	.
CAISAEGGRETQYF	TGTGCCATCAGTGCTGAAGGGGGTCGAGAGACCCAGTACTTC	.	TRBJ2-5	TRBV10-3	.
CSAPGFQTYEQYF	TGCAGTGCCCCGGGGTTCCAGACCTACGAGCAGTACTTC	.	TRBJ2-7	TRBV20-1	few
CASSYPLAGGDKEQYF	TGTGCCAGCAGTTATCCCCTAGCGGGAGGGGACAAGGAGCAGTACTTC	TRBD2	TRBJ2-7	TRBV6-2/TRBV6-3	.
CASSAGRVYEQYF	TGTGCCAGCAGCGCAGGCCGGGTCTACGAGCAGTACTTC	.	TRBJ2-7	TRBV7-9	few
CASSPGWGREQYF	TGTGCCAGCAGCCCCGGGTGGGGGCGCGAGCAGTACTTC	.	TRBJ2-7	TRBV7-2	.
CASSPQWSGTGGEQYF	TGTGCCAGCAGCCCACAATGGTCAGGAACAGGGGGCGAGCAGTACTTC	TRBD1	TRBJ2-7	TRBV7-6	.
CASSQVAPWDEQYF	TGTGCCAGCAGCCAAGTGGCCCCCTGGGACGAGCAGTACTTC	.	TRBJ2-7	TRBV3-1	.
CSAPRGSGANVLTF	TGCAGTGCCCCTAGGGGCTCTGGGGCCAACGTCCTGACTTTC	.	TRBJ2-6	TRBV20-1	.
CASSPRTGTVDTGELFF	TGTGCCAGCAGTCCACGTACTGGGACAGTAGACACCGGGGAGCTGTTTTTT	TRBD1	TRBJ2-2	TRBV7-2	.
CASSTHRGLEVFYGYTF	TGTGCCAGCAGCACCCACAGGGGGCTAGAAGTTTTCTATGGCTACACCTTC	.	TRBJ1-2	TRBV21-1	.
CASSYIAGGYNEQFF	TGTGCCAGCAGTTACATAGCGGGCGGGTACAATGAGCAGTTCTTC	TRBD2	TRBJ2-1	TRBV6-6	.
CASRRSRSGQYF	TGTGCCAGCAGACGATCTCGGTCTGGGCAGTACTTC	.	TRBJ2-5	TRBV6-2/TRBV6-3	.
CASSPRGNTQYF	TGTGCCAGCAGTCCACGAGGGAATACGCAGTATTTT	.	TRBJ2-3	TRBV12-3/TRBV12-4	few
CSGTGGAITEAFF	TGCAGCGGGACAGGGGGCGCGATTACTGAAGCTTTCTTT	TRBD1	TRBJ1-1	TRBV29-1	.
CSARDKRDTYNSPLHF	TGCAGTGCTAGAGATAAGCGGGACACCTATAATTCACCCCTCCACTTT	.	TRBJ1-6	TRBV20-1	.
CSATHPQTLRNNSPLHF	TGCAGTGCTACCCACCCTCAGACCCTGCGGAATAATTCGCCCCTCCACTTT	.	TRBJ1-6	TRBV20-1	.
CASSQGTPNEKLFF	TGTGCCAGCAGCCAAGGCACACCGAATGAAAAACTGTTTTTT	.	TRBJ1-4	TRBV3-1	.
CARSFWGETQYF	TGTGCCCGCAGCTTCTGGGGGGAGACCCAGTACTTC	.	TRBJ2-5	TRBV7-2	.
CASSPLASTDTQYF	TGTGCCAGCTCACCCCTCGCTAGCACAGATACGCAGTATTTT	.	TRBJ2-3	TRBV7-2	few